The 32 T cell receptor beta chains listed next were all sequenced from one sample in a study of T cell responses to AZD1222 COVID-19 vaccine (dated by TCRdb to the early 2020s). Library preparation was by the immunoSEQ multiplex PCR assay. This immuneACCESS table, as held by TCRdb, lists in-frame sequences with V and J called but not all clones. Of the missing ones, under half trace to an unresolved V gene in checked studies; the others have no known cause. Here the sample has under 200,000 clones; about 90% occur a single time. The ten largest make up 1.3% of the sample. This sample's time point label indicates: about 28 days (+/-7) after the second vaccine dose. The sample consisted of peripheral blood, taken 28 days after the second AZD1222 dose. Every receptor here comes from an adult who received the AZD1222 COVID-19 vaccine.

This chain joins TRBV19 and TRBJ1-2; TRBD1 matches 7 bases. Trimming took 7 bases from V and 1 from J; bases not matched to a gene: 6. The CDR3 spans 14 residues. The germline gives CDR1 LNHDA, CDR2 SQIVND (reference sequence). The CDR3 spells CASTPTGINYGYTF. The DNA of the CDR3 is TGTGCCAGTACCCCGACAGGGATTAACTATGGCTACACCTTC.

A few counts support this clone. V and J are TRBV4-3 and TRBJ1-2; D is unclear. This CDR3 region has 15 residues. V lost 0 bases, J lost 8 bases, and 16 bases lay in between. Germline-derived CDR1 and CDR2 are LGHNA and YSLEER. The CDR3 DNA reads TGCGCCAGCAGCCAAGATCCGAGGGCGATCTACGGCTACACCTTC. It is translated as CASSQDPRAIYGYTF.

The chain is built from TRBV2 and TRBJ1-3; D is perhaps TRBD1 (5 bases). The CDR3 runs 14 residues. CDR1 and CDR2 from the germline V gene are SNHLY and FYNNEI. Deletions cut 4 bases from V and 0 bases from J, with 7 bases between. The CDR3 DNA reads TGTGCCAGCAGTGTTGACAGCTCTGGAAACACCATATATTTT. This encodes CASSVDSSGNTIYF. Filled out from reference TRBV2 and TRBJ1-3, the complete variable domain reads EPEVTQTPSHQVTQMGQEVILRCVPISNHLYFYWYRQILGQKVEFLVSFYNNEISEKSEIFDDQFSVERPDGSNFTLKIRSTKLEDSAMYFCASSVDSSGNTIYFGEGSWLTVV.

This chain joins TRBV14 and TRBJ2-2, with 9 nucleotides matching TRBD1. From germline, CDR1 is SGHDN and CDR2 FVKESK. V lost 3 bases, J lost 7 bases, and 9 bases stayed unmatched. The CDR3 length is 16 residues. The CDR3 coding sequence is TGTGCCAGCAGCCAGACCGGGACAGGGTCAGACGGGGAGCTGTTTTTT. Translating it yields CASSQTGTGSDGELFF.

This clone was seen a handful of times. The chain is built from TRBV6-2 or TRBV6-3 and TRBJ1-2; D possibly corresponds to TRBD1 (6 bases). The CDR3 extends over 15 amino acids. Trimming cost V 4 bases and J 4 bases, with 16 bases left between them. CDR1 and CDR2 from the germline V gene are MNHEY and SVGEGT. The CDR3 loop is CASSSRGRGFYGYTF. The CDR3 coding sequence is TGTGCCAGCAGTTCTCGGGGCAGGGGATTCTATGGCTACACCTTC.

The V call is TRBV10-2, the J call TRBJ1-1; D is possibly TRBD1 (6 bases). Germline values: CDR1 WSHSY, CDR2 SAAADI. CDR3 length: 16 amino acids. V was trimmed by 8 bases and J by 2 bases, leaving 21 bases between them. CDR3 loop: CASPFPSTGINTEAFF. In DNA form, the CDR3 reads TGCGCCAGCCCCTTCCCCTCGACAGGCATCAACACTGAAGCTTTCTTT.

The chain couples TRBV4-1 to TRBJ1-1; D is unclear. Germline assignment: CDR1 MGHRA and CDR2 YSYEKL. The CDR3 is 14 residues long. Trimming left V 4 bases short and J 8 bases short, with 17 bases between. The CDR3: CASSRGKGVSEAFF. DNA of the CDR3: TGCGCCAGCAGCCGCGGAAAGGGAGTCTCCGAAGCTTTCTTT.

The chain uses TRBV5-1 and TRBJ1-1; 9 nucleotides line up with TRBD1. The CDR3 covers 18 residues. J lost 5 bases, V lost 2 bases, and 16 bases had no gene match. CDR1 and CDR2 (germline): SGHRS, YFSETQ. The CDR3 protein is CASSLLWTGAGSGTEAFF. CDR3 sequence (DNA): TGCGCCAGCAGCTTACTCTGGACAGGGGCGGGATCGGGTACTGAAGCTTTCTTT.

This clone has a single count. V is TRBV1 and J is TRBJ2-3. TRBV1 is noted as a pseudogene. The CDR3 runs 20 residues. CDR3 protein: CTSSQESAQKLSSPTDTQYF. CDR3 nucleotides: TGCACCAGCAGCCAAGAATCCGCCCAGAAGTTGTCAAGCCCAACAGATACGCAGTATTTT.

The CDR3 DNA reads TGTGCCAGCAGCAAGGACAGTCCTAATTACAATGAGCAGTTCTTC. Its translation: CASSKDSPNYNEQFF. The V and J genes are TRBV21-1 and TRBJ2-1; TRBD1 reflects the table's D call only, with no check against the DNA. TRBV21-1 is shown as a pseudogene. The CDR3 sequence is 15 residues long.

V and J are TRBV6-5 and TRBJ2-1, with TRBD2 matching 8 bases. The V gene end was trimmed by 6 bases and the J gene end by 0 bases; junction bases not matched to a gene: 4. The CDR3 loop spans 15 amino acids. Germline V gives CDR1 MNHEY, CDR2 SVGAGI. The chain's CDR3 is CASRREGSSYNEQFF. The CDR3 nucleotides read TGTGCCAGCAGACGGGAGGGGAGCTCCTACAATGAGCAGTTCTTC.

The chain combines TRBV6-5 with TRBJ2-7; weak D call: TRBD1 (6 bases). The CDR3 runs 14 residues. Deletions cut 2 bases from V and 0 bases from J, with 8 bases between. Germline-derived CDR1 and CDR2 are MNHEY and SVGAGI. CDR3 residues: CASSYEGGSYEQYF. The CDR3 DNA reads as TGTGCCAGCAGTTACGAAGGGGGCTCCTACGAGCAGTACTTC.

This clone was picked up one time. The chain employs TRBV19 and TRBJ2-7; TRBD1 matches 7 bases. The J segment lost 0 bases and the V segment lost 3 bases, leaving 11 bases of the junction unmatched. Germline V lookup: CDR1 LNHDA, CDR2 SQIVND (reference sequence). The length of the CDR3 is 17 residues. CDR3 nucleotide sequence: TGTGCCAGTAGTATTTGGGGACCGGACAGGATCTCCTACGAGCAGTACTTC. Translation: CASSIWGPDRISYEQYF.

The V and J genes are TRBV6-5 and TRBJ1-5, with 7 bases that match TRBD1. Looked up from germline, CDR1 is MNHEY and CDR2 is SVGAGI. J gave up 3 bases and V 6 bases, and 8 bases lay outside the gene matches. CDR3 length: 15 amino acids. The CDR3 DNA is TGTGCCAGCAGGAAAGTGGGACAGAACAATCAGCCCCAGCATTTT. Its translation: CASRKVGQNNQPQHF.

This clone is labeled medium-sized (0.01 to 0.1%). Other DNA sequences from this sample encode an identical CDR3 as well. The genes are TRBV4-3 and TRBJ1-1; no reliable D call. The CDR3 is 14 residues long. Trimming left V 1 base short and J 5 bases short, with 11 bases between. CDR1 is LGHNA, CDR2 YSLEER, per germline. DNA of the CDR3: TGCGCCAGCAGCCAAGTTGAGGGTGTGACTGAAGCTTTCTTT. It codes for CASSQVEGVTEAFF.

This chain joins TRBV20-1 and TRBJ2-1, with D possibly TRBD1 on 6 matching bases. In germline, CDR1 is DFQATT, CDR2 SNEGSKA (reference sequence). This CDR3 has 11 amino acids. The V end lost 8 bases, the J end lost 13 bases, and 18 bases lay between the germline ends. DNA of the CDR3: TGCAGTTGTTGGTCCAACAGGGACCAGTTCTTC. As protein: CSCWSNRDQFF.

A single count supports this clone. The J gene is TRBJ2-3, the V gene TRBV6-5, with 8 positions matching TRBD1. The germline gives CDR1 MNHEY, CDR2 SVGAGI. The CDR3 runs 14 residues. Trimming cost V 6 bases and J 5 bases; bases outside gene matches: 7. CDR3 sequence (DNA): TGTGCCAGCAGAGTAACAGGGGGTATAGATACGCAGTATTTT. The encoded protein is CASRVTGGIDTQYF.

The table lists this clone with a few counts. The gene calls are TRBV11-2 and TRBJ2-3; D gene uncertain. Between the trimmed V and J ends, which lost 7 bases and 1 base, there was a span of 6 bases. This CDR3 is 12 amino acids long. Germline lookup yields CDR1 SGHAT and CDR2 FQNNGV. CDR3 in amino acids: CASNPGTDTQYF. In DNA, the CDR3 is TGTGCCAGCAACCCCGGCACAGATACGCAGTATTTT.

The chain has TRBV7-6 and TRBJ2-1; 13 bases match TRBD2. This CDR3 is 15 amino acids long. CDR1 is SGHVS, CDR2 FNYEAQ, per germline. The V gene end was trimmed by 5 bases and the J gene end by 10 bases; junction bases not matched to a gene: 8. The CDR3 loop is CASSPTSGGAYEQFF. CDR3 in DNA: TGTGCCAGCAGCCCTACTAGCGGGGGGGCTTACGAGCAGTTCTTC.

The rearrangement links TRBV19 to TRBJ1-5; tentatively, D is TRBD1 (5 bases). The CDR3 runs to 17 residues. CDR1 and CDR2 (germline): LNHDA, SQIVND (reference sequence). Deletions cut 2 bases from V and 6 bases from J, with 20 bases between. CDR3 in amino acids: CASSISGTPKEGQPQHF. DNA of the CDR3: TGTGCCAGTAGTATATCCGGGACGCCAAAGGAGGGTCAGCCCCAGCATTTT.

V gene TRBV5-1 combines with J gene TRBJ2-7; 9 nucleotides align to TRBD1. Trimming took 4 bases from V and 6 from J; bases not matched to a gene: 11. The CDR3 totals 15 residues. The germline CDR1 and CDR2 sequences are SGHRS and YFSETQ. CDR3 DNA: TGCGCCAGCAGCGAAACAGGGGGCGGCTCGAGCGAGCAGTACTTC. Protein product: CASSETGGGSSEQYF.

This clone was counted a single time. This chain's CDR3 is CASSSTVQPQHF. The CDR3 region has the DNA TGTGCCAGCAGTTCGACAGTTCAGCCCCAGCATTTT. V usage is TRBV6-6 and J usage is TRBJ1-5; D is perhaps TRBD1 (5 bases). The ends were cut back, 4 bases at V and 6 bases at J, with 7 bases in the middle. CDR3 length equals 12 residues. Per the germline V gene, CDR1 is MNHNY and CDR2 is SVGAGI (reference sequence).

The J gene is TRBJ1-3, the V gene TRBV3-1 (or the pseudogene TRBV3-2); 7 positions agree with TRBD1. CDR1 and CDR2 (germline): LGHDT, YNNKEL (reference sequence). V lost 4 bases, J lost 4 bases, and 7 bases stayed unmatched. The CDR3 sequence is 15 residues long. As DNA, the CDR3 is TGTGCCAGCAGCCCGACAGGGCTGGTCGGAAACACCATATATTTT. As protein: CASSPTGLVGNTIYF.

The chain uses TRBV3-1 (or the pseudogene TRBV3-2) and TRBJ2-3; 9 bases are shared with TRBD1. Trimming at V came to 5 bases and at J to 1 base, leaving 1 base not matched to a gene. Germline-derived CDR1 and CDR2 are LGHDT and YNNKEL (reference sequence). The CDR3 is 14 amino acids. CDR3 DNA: TGTGCCAGCAGCTGGACAGGGGGCACAGATACGCAGTATTTT. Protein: CASSWTGGTDTQYF.

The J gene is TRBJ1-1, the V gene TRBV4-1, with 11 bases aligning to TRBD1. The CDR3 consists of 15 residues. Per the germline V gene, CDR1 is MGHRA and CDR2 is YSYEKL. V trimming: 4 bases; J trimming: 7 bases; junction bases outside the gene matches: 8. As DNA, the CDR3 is TGCGCCAGCAGCCCGGGACAGGGGGGAGGGATTGAAGCTTTCTTT. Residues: CASSPGQGGGIEAFF.

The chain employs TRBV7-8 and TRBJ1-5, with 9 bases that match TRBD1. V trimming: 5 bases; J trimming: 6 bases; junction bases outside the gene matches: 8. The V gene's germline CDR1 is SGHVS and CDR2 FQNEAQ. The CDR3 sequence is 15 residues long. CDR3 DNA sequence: TGTGCCAGCAGCCGGGACAGGGTATTGGGTCAGCCCCAGCATTTT. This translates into CASSRDRVLGQPQHF. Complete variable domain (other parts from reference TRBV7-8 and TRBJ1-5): GAGVSQSPRYKVAKRGQDVALRCDPISGHVSLFWYQQALGQGPEFLTYFQNEAQLDKSGLPSDRFFAERPEGSVSTLKIQRTQQEDSAVYLCASSRDRVLGQPQHFGDGTRLSIL.

Written as DNA, the CDR3 is TGTGCCAGCAGTTTTGTCGCCCAGAACCTCGGGGGCTACACCTTC. It encodes CASSFVAQNLGGYTF. The gene calls are TRBV28 and TRBJ1-2; D gene uncertain. The germline gives CDR1 MDHEN, CDR2 SYDVKM. Trimming cost V 3 bases and J 8 bases, with 19 bases left between them. The CDR3 is 15 amino acids.

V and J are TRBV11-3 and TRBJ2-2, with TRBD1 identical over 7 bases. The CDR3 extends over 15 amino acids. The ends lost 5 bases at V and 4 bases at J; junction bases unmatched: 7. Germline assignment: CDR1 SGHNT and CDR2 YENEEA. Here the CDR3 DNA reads TGTGCCAGCAGCCCGATCGCAGGGGGCACCGGGGAGCTGTTTTTT. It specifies CASSPIAGGTGELFF.

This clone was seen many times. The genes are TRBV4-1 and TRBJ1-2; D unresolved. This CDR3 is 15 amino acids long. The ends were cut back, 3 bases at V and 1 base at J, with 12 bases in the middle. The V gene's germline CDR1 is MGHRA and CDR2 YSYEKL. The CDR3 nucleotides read TGCGCCAGCAGCCAGACTCTGCCCCTTAACTATGGCTACACCTTC. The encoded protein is CASSQTLPLNYGYTF.

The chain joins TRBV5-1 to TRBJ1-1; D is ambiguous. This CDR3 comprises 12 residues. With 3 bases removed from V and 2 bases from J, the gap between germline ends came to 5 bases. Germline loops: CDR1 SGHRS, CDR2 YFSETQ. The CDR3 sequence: CASSSQNTEAFF. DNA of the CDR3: TGCGCCAGCAGCTCCCAAAACACTGAAGCTTTCTTT.

The CDR3 DNA follows: TGTGCCAGCAGCTTAAGGGGCGGCCAGGGGGCGGGAGGTGAGCAGTTCTTC. Its protein product is CASSLRGGQGAGGEQFF. This chain links TRBV7-9 with TRBJ2-1; TRBD1 or TRBD2 may be the D gene (8 bases each). The V and J ends lost 2 bases and 9 bases respectively, with 23 bases between them. CDR1 SEHNR and CDR2 FQNEAQ come from the germline V gene (reference sequence). There are 17 residues in the CDR3.

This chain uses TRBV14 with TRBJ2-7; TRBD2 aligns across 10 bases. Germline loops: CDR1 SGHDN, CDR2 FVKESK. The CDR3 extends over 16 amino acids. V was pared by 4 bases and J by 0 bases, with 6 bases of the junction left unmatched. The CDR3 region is CASSPTSGASSYEQYF. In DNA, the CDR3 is TGTGCCAGCAGCCCAACTAGCGGGGCAAGCTCCTACGAGCAGTACTTC.